The 9 T cell receptor beta chains reported below all come from one sample, sequenced in a study of T cell responses to AZD1222 COVID-19 vaccine. The protocol was immunoSEQ multiplex PCR, while the TCRdb copy is restricted to in-frame clones and leaves out a portion. The table records 100,000 or so clones, roughly 80% of them present only once. The source was peripheral blood, collected on day 0 of AZD1222 vaccination. The receptors shown here come from an adult in good health.

The rearrangement links TRBV7-9 to TRBJ1-6; D gene ambiguous. Germline V lookup: CDR1 SEHNR, CDR2 FQNEAQ (reference sequence). The CDR3 loop spans 14 amino acids. The germline V and J ends were trimmed by 3 bases and 10 bases, with 13 bases remaining between them. The CDR3 DNA follows: TGTGCCAGCAGCTTTACCAAAACCAACTCACCCCTCCACTTT. This encodes CASSFTKTNSPLHF.

About this clone itself: Compared with germline, one end of the junction differs, possibly owing to a read error. J is TRBJ2-7 and V is TRBV7-7, with TRBD1 as a possible D gene (5 bases). The CDR3 has 14 residues. CDR1 and CDR2 from the germline V gene are SSHAT and FNYEAQ (reference sequence). DNA for the CDR3: TGTGCTAGCAGCTTAGGTCAGGGAAGGCACGAGCAGTACTTC. Its protein is CASSLGQGRHEQYF.

The chain combines TRBV7-8 with TRBJ2-7, with no clear D. The V and J ends lost 5 bases and 3 bases respectively, with 11 bases between them. Germline-derived CDR1 and CDR2 are SGHVS and FQNEAQ. The CDR3 contains 13 residues. The CDR3 is CASSLEWGYEQYF. For the CDR3, the DNA is TGTGCCAGCAGCCTAGAGTGGGGCTACGAGCAGTACTTC.

The chain couples TRBV2 to TRBJ1-1, with unresolved D. V lost 3 bases and J 3 bases, leaving 5 bases between the germline ends. The CDR3 loop spans 12 amino acids. The germline V gene has CDR1 SNHLY and CDR2 FYNNEI. CDR3 in DNA: TGTGCCAGCAGTGATTCGGACACTGAAGCTTTCTTT. It encodes CASSDSDTEAFF. The variable domain in full, with the rest retrieved from reference TRBV2 and TRBJ1-1, is EPEVTQTPSHQVTQMGQEVILRCVPISNHLYFYWYRQILGQKVEFLVSFYNNEISEKSEIFDDQFSVERPDGSNFTLKIRSTKLEDSAMYFCASSDSDTEAFFGQGTRLTVV.

This clone was detected once. The chain couples TRBV2 to TRBJ2-6, with D maybe TRBD1 (5 bases). The CDR3 is 14 amino acids. Trimming cost V 6 bases and J 2 bases, with 8 bases left between them. Germline values: CDR1 SNHLY, CDR2 FYNNEI. In DNA, the CDR3 is TGTGCCAGCAGCGTCAGGGCTGGGGCCAACGTCCTGACTTTC. It is translated as CASSVRAGANVLTF.

Concerning this clone itself: A read error may produce the germline difference seen at one junction end. The chain is built from TRBV4-2 and TRBJ2-4, with TRBD2 matching over 8 bases. CDR1 is LGHNA, CDR2 YNFKEQ, per germline. There are 16 residues in the CDR3. The CDR3 coding sequence is TGTCCCAGCAGCCAGCACGGGGGCGGGGGGCCAAACATTCAGTACTTC. Amino acids: CPSSQHGGGGPNIQYF.

This clone has a handful of counts. The V gene is TRBV28, the J gene TRBJ2-5; D possibly corresponds to TRBD2 (5 bases). V lost 5 bases to trimming and J lost 4 bases, with 14 bases between them. From germline, CDR1 is MDHEN and CDR2 SYDVKM. CDR3 length equals 14 residues. The CDR3 coding sequence is TGTGCCAGCAGTCGGACTTTTCAACGAGAGACCCAGTACTTC. Its translation is CASSRTFQRETQYF.

The CDR3 here is CASSLNGLSYNEQFF. The CDR3 coding sequence is TGCGCCAGCAGCTTGAACGGGCTCTCCTACAATGAGCAGTTCTTC. The V call is TRBV5-1, the J call TRBJ2-1; D is unresolved. V lost 1 base and J 0 bases, leaving 8 bases between the germline ends. CDR3 length: 15 amino acids. Germline CDR1 reads SGHRS; CDR2 reads YFSETQ. Looking up the rest from reference TRBV5-1 and TRBJ2-1 gives the full variable domain: KAGVTQTPRYLIKTRGQQVTLSCSPISGHRSVSWYQQTPGQGLQFLFEYFSETQRNKGNFPGRFSGRQFSNSRSEMNVSTLELGDSALYLCASSLNGLSYNEQFFGPGTRLTVL.

V usage is TRBV5-1 and J usage is TRBJ2-1; 8 positions match TRBD1. Germline-derived CDR1 and CDR2 are SGHRS and YFSETQ. The CDR3 totals 17 residues. With V trimmed by 0 bases and J by 9 bases, 14 bases remained unmatched. DNA for the CDR3: TGCGCCAGCAGCTTGGGCAGGGGGCTGGCGGCGGACACTGAGCAGTTCTTC. Translated: CASSLGRGLAADTEQFF.